The entry that follows covers one T cell receptor beta chain sequence. Its antigen remains unknown. These data come from a study of glioma-infiltrating T cells. V dropped 2 bases and J dropped 0 bases, with 8 bases sitting between them. This CDR3 has 15 amino acids. Germline CDR1 MNHNY, CDR2 SVGAGI (reference sequence). Broader study findings: Tissue and blood shared very few CDR3 sequences. Non-neoplastic patients had below-expected tissue-blood divergence, while all gliomas exceeded expectation.

Amplification of TCR alpha and beta CDR3 regions from RNA used iRepertoire nested multiplex PCR. One-step reverse transcription and amplification started from roughly 100-400 ng of tissue mRNA or PBMC total RNA. MiXCR, run by TCRdb on the multiplex PCR reads, gives a single entry per CDR3 protein. Of roughly 130,000 distinct CDR3 sequences listed, more than 20% were seen once; the top ten hold 27%. The chain uses TRBV6-6 and TRBJ2-1; D is uncertain. The TCR sequence derives from a human donor with low-grade glioma or glioblastoma, undergoing nonglioma brain surgery, or in good health (not recorded which). What was sequenced was glioma tissue, nonneoplastic brain tissue, or PBMCs (not recorded which). CDR3 nucleotides: TGTGCCAGCAGTTACGACCACGCCTCCTACAATGAGCAGTTCTTC. It specifies CASSYDHASYNEQFF.